Given below is one T cell receptor (beta chain) in context. The data derive from a study of shared clonotypes between healthy human individuals. From germline, CDR1 is SGHTA and CDR2 FQGTGA. Trimming cost V 4 bases and J 8 bases, with 14 bases left between them. This CDR3 region has 14 residues. The method was immunoSEQ multiplex PCR; TCRdb's version includes in-frame clones alone and lacks a portion of them. Here the sample spans about 560,000 clones, around three quarters being singletons. This clonotype originated in a woman in her thirties or forties in good health. Some clones in this sample may be carry-over from other donors' samples. The V and J genes are TRBV7-3 and TRBJ2-2; TRBD2 might be the D (6 bases). Source material: PBMCs. CDR3 amino acids: CASSYTSGLGELFF. The CDR3 DNA reads as TGTGCCAGCAGCTATACAAGCGGGTTGGGGGAGCTGTTTTTT.